A single sample is the source of the 8 T cell receptor beta chains below, sequenced in a study of Ad26.COV2.S vaccination and SARS-CoV-2 variants (dated by TCRdb to the early 2020s). In the paper's terms, the treatment or condition label means: around 19 received Ad26.COV2.S at low or high dose, single or two shots; a few received placebo; per-sample allocation not given. For vaccine and placebo recipients, the sequenced repertoires came from samples collected on day 63 after the first injection. The library was obtained by the immunoSEQ multiplex PCR assay. TCRdb obtained this table from immuneACCESS and retained in-frame rearrangements with V and J assigned. These tables miss some clones; where compared with another copy, unresolved V genes account for less than half of the shortfall, and the remainder is unexplained. In this sample the table shows hundreds of thousands of clones, roughly 87% of which occur a single time. About 3.4% of the sample comes from the top ten.

The specimen comprised peripheral blood, sampled in a trial of Ad26.COV2.S vaccine versus placebo. The source of these receptors is a person aged 18-60 years who received the Ad26.COV2.S COVID-19 vaccine or a placebo.

The chain joins TRBV5-1 to TRBJ2-3; maybe TRBD2 (5 bases). This CDR3 is 18 amino acids long. Trimming shortened V by 4 bases and J by 2 bases, and 23 bases separated the two germline ends. Per the germline V gene, CDR1 is SGHRS and CDR2 is YFSETQ. In DNA form, the CDR3 reads TGCGCCAGCAGCACCGGGCAGCCGGGGTCCATTACCACAGATACGCAGTATTTT. It specifies CASSTGQPGSITTDTQYF.

The chain recombines TRBV12-5 with TRBJ2-6, with 7 bases identical to TRBD1. Per germline, CDR1 LGHNT and CDR2 FRNRAP. Trimming removed 4 bases from V and 0 bases from J; junction bases left unmatched: 15. CDR3 length: 20 amino acids. CDR3 in DNA: TGTGCTAGTGGTTCTCGGGTGATAGGGGGCCCCCCCTCTGGGGCCAACGTCCTGACTTTC. Its translation is CASGSRVIGGPPSGANVLTF.

The V call is TRBV30, the J call TRBJ1-2; D is undetermined. The germline V and J ends were trimmed by 0 bases and 8 bases, with 16 bases remaining between them. There are 14 residues in the CDR3. Germline-derived CDR1 and CDR2 are GTSNPN and SVGIG (reference sequence). CDR3 DNA sequence: TGTGCCTGGAGTGTAGGTACGGGGAGGATCGGCTACACCTTC. Its translation is CAWSVGTGRIGYTF.

The J gene is TRBJ2-1, the V gene TRBV29-1; 7 bases map to TRBD2. This CDR3 region has 12 residues. Germline V gene sequence: CDR1 SQVTM, CDR2 ANQGSEA. The V and J ends lost 3 bases and 4 bases, in that order; junction bases with no gene match: 0. In DNA form, the CDR3 reads TGCAGCGTTGAGCGGGGGTACAATGAGCAGTTCTTC. This translates into CSVERGYNEQFF.

The J gene is TRBJ1-1, the V gene TRBV5-1, with a tentative D call TRBD1 (5 bases). The ends were cut back, 4 bases at V and 0 bases at J, with 7 bases in the middle. CDR3 size: 13 residues. Germline V lookup: CDR1 SGHRS, CDR2 YFSETQ. CDR3 amino acids: CASSRQMNTEAFF. DNA of the CDR3: TGCGCCAGCAGCAGACAGATGAACACTGAAGCTTTCTTT.

The J gene is TRBJ2-2, the V gene TRBV15; TRBD1 is a possible D gene (5 bases). There are 16 residues in the CDR3. Per germline, CDR1 LNHNV and CDR2 YYDKDF (reference sequence). The V end was cut by 2 bases, the J end by 8 bases, with 18 bases between. The CDR3 coding sequence is TGTGCCACCAGCAGACCAGGGAACACCCCGAGGGGGGAGCTGTTTTTT. Translating it yields CATSRPGNTPRGELFF.

The rearrangement links TRBV14 to TRBJ2-5; D gene unclear. CDR1 and CDR2 from the germline V gene are SGHDN and FVKESK. The CDR3 contains 15 residues. V was cut by 0 bases and J by 2 bases, with 10 bases left in between. The CDR3 loop is CASSQEEDHQETQYF. CDR3 DNA: TGTGCCAGCAGCCAAGAAGAGGACCATCAAGAGACCCAGTACTTC. Using reference TRBV14 and TRBJ2-5 for the parts outside the CDR3, the full variable domain is EAGVTQFPSHSVIEKGQTVTLRCDPISGHDNLYWYRRVMGKEIKFLLHFVKESKQDESGMPNNRFLAERTGGTYSTLKVQPAELEDSGVYFCASSQEEDHQETQYFGPGTRLLVL.

This clone was found a few times. The chain joins TRBV6-1 to TRBJ1-2, with 7 bases lining up with TRBD1. V was clipped by 3 bases and J by 4 bases; unmatched bases: 5. The length of the CDR3 is 14 residues. Looked up from germline, CDR1 is MNHNS and CDR2 is SASEGT. CDR3 DNA: TGTGCCAGCAGTGACCGGACAGGTCTCTATGGCTACACCTTC. It codes for CASSDRTGLYGYTF.